This TCR beta chain was sequenced during a study of OX40 agonist ivuxolimab in advanced cancers. Study-wide background: The patients received ivuxolimab by intravenous route every 2 weeks at 0.01 to 10 mg/kg.

Systemic immunosuppression or autoimmune disease history was grounds to exclude patients. Sequencing was performed with immunoSEQ multiplex PCR; in TCRdb, only in-frame clones are kept and a portion is missing. The sample includes 60,000 to 85,000 clones, about 80% of them seen just once. The trim removed 3 bases at V and 6 bases at J, leaving 12 bases unmatched. CDR3 length: 16 amino acids. Germline CDR1 and CDR2: SGHNT and YYREEE (reference sequence). The sequences come from CD4+ or CD8+ T cells sorted from blood, collected in a trial of the OX40 agonist ivuxolimab. The V and J genes are TRBV5-4 and TRBJ1-5, with 7 bases fitting TRBD1. This clonotype originated in an adult with an advanced solid tumor such as melanoma, head and neck, liver or kidney cancer. The chain's CDR3 is CASSYWTGVGTQPQHF. In DNA form, the CDR3 reads TGTGCCAGCAGCTACTGGACAGGAGTCGGGACTCAGCCCCAGCATTTT.